A few counts support the clone carrying this T cell receptor (beta chain). For TCRbeta, the library was prepared with unique molecular identifiers. TCRdb re-called the PCR reads through MiXCR, storing one row per CDR3 protein. The sample lists around 400,000 distinct CDR3 sequences, approximately 10% occurring once. The data were obtained in a study of T-cell reconstitution after alpha-beta-depleted transplantation in children. V lost 7 bases, J lost 0 bases, and 12 bases stayed unmatched. CDR1 and CDR2 from the germline V gene are SQVTM and ANQGSEA. This CDR3 is built from 16 residues. This clonotype originated in a human donor who donated a stem cell graft to a child with acute myeloid leukemia. The sequences come from PBMCs from the stem cell graft donor, collected from the stem cell graft. The rearrangement joins TRBV29-1 to TRBJ2-3, with TRBD1 identical over 8 bases. The CDR3 DNA sequence: TGCAGCGCCGGACGACAGGGGAGAACTAGCACAGATACGCAGTATTTT. This encodes CSAGRQGRTSTDTQYF.